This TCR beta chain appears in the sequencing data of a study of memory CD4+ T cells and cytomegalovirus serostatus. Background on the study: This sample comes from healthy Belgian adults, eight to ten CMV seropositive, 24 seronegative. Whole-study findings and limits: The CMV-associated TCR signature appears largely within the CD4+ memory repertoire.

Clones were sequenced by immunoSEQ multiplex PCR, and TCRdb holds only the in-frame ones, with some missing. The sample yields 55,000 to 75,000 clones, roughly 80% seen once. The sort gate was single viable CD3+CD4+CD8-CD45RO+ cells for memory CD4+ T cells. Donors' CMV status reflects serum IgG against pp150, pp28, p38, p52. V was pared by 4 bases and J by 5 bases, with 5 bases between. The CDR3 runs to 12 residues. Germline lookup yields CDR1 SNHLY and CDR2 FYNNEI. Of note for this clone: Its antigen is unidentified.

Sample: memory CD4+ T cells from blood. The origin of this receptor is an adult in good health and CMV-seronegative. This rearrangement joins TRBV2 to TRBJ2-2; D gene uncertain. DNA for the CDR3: TGTGCCAGCAGTGCCGATACCGGGGAGCTGTTTTTT. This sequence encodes CASSADTGELFF.